This TCR beta chain was sequenced during a study of shared clonotypes between healthy human individuals. Per germline, CDR1 SEHNR and CDR2 FQNEAQ (reference sequence). V lost 5 bases to trimming and J lost 4 bases; unmatched junction nucleotides: 7. This CDR3 comprises 17 residues. Sequencing was performed with immunoSEQ multiplex PCR; in TCRdb, only in-frame clones are kept and a portion is missing. Here the sample spans about 600,000 clones, 95% to 98% being singletons. The sequence came from a woman aged 30 to 39 in good health. The chain uses TRBV7-9 and TRBJ2-1, with 14 nucleotides matching TRBD2. The specimen sequenced was naive CD4+ T cells sorted from blood. This sample's subset: CD45RA+ positively selected. CDR3 sequence reads: CASSPGLAGGLYNEQFF. The DNA of the CDR3 is TGTGCCAGCAGCCCAGGACTAGCGGGAGGCTTATACAATGAGCAGTTCTTC. The variable domain in full, with the rest retrieved from reference TRBV7-9 and TRBJ2-1, is DTGVSQNPRHKITKRGQNVTFRCDPISEHNRLYWYRQTLGQGPEFLTYFQNEAQLEKSRLLSDRFSAERPKGSFSTLEIQRTEQGDSAMYLCASSPGLAGGLYNEQFFGPGTRLTVL.